The subject of this entry is one TCR beta chain. Its antigen is currently unknown. Each donor was healthy, and each was a bone marrow donor. The source of the sample is a study of cytomegalovirus exposure and HLA in healthy donors. It was with 60 Vbeta and 13 Jbeta primers that the PCR ran. Clones were read by immunoSEQ multiplex PCR, and TCRdb kept only the in-frame ones, dropping some. The listing records 130,000 to 150,000 clones. Points from the study as a whole: Highly shared sequence variants in one cluster were likely a sequencing artifact. Earlier analysis yielded a pattern in which most TCR beta V segments were productive about 90% or about 30% of the time.

The CDR3 totals 15 residues. The V end lost 5 bases, the J end lost 0 bases, and 13 bases lay between the germline ends. Germline lookup yields CDR1 MNHNS and CDR2 SASEGT. Sample: PBMCs. This receptor was taken from a man aged 40-55 years in good health and CMV-seronegative. The chain employs TRBV6-1 and TRBJ2-5; maybe TRBD2 (6 bases). CDR3 nucleotide sequence: TGTGCCAGCAGTTCCGGGACTTTTTACCAAGAGACCCAGTACTTC. Amino acid sequence: CASSSGTFYQETQYF.